This entry features one T cell receptor (beta chain) sequence. No antigen is known for it. This specimen belongs to a study of CXCR3-negative and CXCR3-positive naive CD8 T cells. The CDR3 is 17 residues long. The germline CDR1 and CDR2 sequences are KGHDR and SFDVKD. The TRB libraries of cDNA were built by UMI-labeled 5' RACE. From the 5' RACE reads, TCRdb lists one entry per CDR3 protein and no DNA. The table lists around 81,000 distinct CDR3 sequences. Study-level findings and limits: Sequencing showed both naive subsets with comparably high diversity, and memory CD8+ cells much lower. In CXCR3-positive naive cells, the TRB CDR3s were more hydrophobic than in CXCR3-negative naive cells. Naive cells, whether CXCR3-negative or CXCR3-positive, had similar TRBV-TRBJ usage, while memory cells differed.

The sample was naive CXCR3- CD8+ T cells from blood. Subset indicated: CD45RO-CCR7+CD27+CD95- naive CD8+ T cells lacking CXCR3 (TNR3-). The rearrangement joins TRBV24-1 to TRBJ1-2; lacking DNA, the TRBD1 call made by TCRdb goes unchecked. This clonotype originated in a human donor in good health. Some clones in this sample may be carry-over from other donors' samples. CDR3 sequence reads: CATLRRGWDRQVYGYTF.